What follows are 30 T cell receptor beta chains derived from one specimen sequenced in a study of CD8+ T cells in alopecia areata. Isolated RNA was reverse transcribed into cDNA used as the sequencing template. Only in-frame clones appear in the TCRdb table, and some are missing; sequencing was by immunoSEQ multiplex PCR. This table holds approximately 150,000 clones, 62% found once. The specimen was CD8+ T cells sorted from blood. The origin of the receptors is a human donor in good health.

The chain carries TRBV11-2 and TRBJ1-1; D is perhaps TRBD1 (5 bases). Germline CDR1 is SGHAT and CDR2 is FQNNGV. V lost 2 bases and J 7 bases, leaving 14 bases between the germline ends. This CDR3 is built from 14 residues. The CDR3 DNA sequence: TGTGCCAGCAGCTTAAGTCATTGGGGCGGTGAAGCTTTCTTT. Its protein product is CASSLSHWGGEAFF. The full variable domain, rest sourced from reference TRBV11-2 and TRBJ1-1, is EAGVAQSPRYKIIEKRQSVAFWCNPISGHATLYWYQQILGQGPKLLIQFQNNGVVDDSQLPKDRFSAERLKGVDSTLKIQPAKLEDSAVYLCASSLSHWGGEAFFGQGTRLTVV.

J is TRBJ2-7 and V is TRBV5-1; unclear D gene. Looked up from germline, CDR1 is SGHRS and CDR2 is YFSETQ. The CDR3 is 12 residues long. The V and J ends lost 0 bases and 5 bases respectively, with 6 bases between them. CDR3 amino acids: CASSLAQNEQYF. The CDR3 DNA reads TGCGCCAGCAGCTTGGCACAGAACGAGCAGTACTTC.

This chain connects TRBV5-1 to TRBJ2-7; 8 positions agree with TRBD1. Losses at the gene ends were 0 bases for V and 3 bases for J; bases not matched to a gene: 2. Germline V gene sequence: CDR1 SGHRS, CDR2 YFSETQ. The CDR3 length is 14 residues. For the CDR3, the DNA is TGCGCCAGCAGCTTGGACAGGGGGTACTACGAGCAGTACTTC. The encoded protein is CASSLDRGYYEQYF.

This clone was detected only a few times. This chain links TRBV11-2 with TRBJ2-5; perhaps TRBD1 as D (6 bases). The CDR3 contains 13 residues. Germline V gene lookup returns CDR1 SGHAT and CDR2 FQNNGV. V was shortened by 2 bases and J by 5 bases, with 9 bases between the two germline ends. CDR3 DNA: TGTGCCAGCAGCTTAACAGGGACGGAGACCCAGTACTTC. Amino acid sequence: CASSLTGTETQYF.

The chain joins TRBV4-1 to TRBJ2-7; D not certain. The CDR3 loop spans 14 amino acids. V was shortened by 4 bases and J by 3 bases, with 13 bases between the two germline ends. CDR1 and CDR2 from the germline V gene are MGHRA and YSYEKL. The CDR3 loop is CASSPMDGSYEQYF. The DNA of the CDR3 is TGCGCCAGCAGCCCTATGGACGGTAGCTACGAGCAGTACTTC.

This chain uses TRBV30 with TRBJ1-2; D remains ambiguous. Trimming removed 1 base from V and 0 bases from J, with 9 bases in between. This CDR3 region has 14 residues. Germline CDR1 is GTSNPN and CDR2 is SVGIG (reference sequence). Here the CDR3 reads CAWSGAGTNYGYTF. The CDR3 DNA is TGTGCCTGGAGTGGGGCAGGAACTAACTATGGCTACACCTTC. Looking up the rest from reference TRBV30 and TRBJ1-2 gives the full variable domain: SQTIHQWPATLVQPVGSPLSLECTVEGTSNPNLYWYRQAAGRGLQLLFYSVGIGQISSEVPQNLSASRPQDRQFILSSKKLLLSDSGFYLCAWSGAGTNYGYTFGSGTRLTVV.

This clone was recorded only once. This chain connects TRBV15 to TRBJ2-1, with D perhaps TRBD2 (6 bases). Germline loops: CDR1 LNHNV, CDR2 YYDKDF (reference sequence). The CDR3 contains 12 residues. V was cut by 0 bases and J by 14 bases, with 11 bases left in between. CDR3 sequence (DNA): TGTGCCACCAGCAGAGAATCGGGAGAAGAGTTCTTC. Protein sequence: CATSRESGEEFF.

This clone was picked up a small number of times. The genes are TRBV29-1 and TRBJ2-7, with D possibly TRBD1 on 5 matching bases. Per the germline V gene, CDR1 is SQVTM and CDR2 is ANQGSEA. The germline V and J ends were trimmed by 3 bases and 6 bases, with 12 bases remaining between them. The CDR3 totals 12 residues. CDR3 sequence: CSVEGPGFEQYF. The CDR3 DNA is TGCAGCGTTGAGGGGCCAGGCTTCGAGCAGTACTTC.

V usage is TRBV6-5 and J usage is TRBJ1-1; TRBD1 is a possible D gene (5 bases). Germline V CDR1 and CDR2: MNHEY, SVGAGI. V lost 0 bases to trimming and J lost 5 bases, with 13 bases between them. CDR3 length: 15 residues. Here the CDR3 reads CASSYSPGGITEAFF. CDR3 bases: TGTGCCAGCAGTTACTCGCCGGGGGGGATAACTGAAGCTTTCTTT.

The chain carries TRBV29-1 and TRBJ2-5, with D possibly being TRBD1 (7 bases). The end of the DNA aligns better with TRBJ2-7, so the J call may be wrong. This CDR3 comprises 12 residues. CDR1 is SQVTM and CDR2 is ANQGSEA in the germline V gene. CDR3 DNA sequence: TGCAGCGTCGGAGGGGGCACCTACGAGCAGTACTTC. It yields the protein CSVGGGTYEQYF.

This sequence joins TRBV15 and TRBJ2-5; the match to TRBD2 covers 7 bases. The trim removed 2 bases at V and 4 bases at J, leaving 13 bases unmatched. This CDR3 has 17 residues. The V gene's germline CDR1 is LNHNV and CDR2 YYDKDF (reference sequence). In nucleotides, the CDR3 is TGTGCCACCAGCAGACGTTGGTGGGACTATGTGGGAGAGACCCAGTACTTC. Amino acid sequence: CATSRRWWDYVGETQYF.

This rearrangement joins TRBV27 to TRBJ2-7; D perhaps matches TRBD1 (6 bases). CDR3 length: 15 amino acids. V shed 4 bases and J shed 2 bases, with 15 bases lying between them. CDR1 and CDR2 from the germline V gene are MNHEY and SMNVEV (reference sequence). This CDR3 is CASSWDTRRAYEQYF. CDR3 in DNA: TGTGCCAGCAGTTGGGACACAAGACGAGCCTACGAGCAGTACTTC.

The V call is TRBV27, the J call TRBJ2-7; 8 nucleotides align to TRBD2. The V gene's germline CDR1 is MNHEY and CDR2 SMNVEV (reference sequence). The V gene end was trimmed by 8 bases and the J gene end by 1 base; junction bases not matched to a gene: 7. The CDR3 has 14 residues. The CDR3 sequence: CASGGASGSYEQYF. Here the CDR3 DNA reads TGTGCCAGCGGAGGGGCTAGCGGGTCCTACGAGCAGTACTTC.

The V gene is TRBV5-1, the J gene TRBJ2-7, with D uncertain. Looked up from germline, CDR1 is SGHRS and CDR2 is YFSETQ. The CDR3 sequence is 12 residues long. V lost 8 bases, J lost 6 bases, and 15 bases lay in between. This CDR3 reads CASSLRPGEQYF. CDR3 DNA sequence: TGCGCCAGTTCCCTAAGACCGGGCGAGCAGTACTTC.

This clone has a single count. The rearrangement links TRBV2 to TRBJ2-7; 9 positions agree with TRBD2. This CDR3 has 16 amino acids. Losses at the gene ends were 0 bases for V and 5 bases for J; bases not matched to a gene: 8. Per the germline V gene, CDR1 is SNHLY and CDR2 is FYNNEI. The CDR3 is CASSEAKLAGFDEQYF. The CDR3 DNA sequence: TGTGCCAGCAGTGAAGCGAAGCTAGCGGGATTCGACGAGCAGTACTTC.

The chain couples TRBV6-5 to TRBJ2-5; D is unresolved. The CDR3 has 16 amino acids. Germline V gene lookup returns CDR1 MNHEY and CDR2 SVGAGI. With 2 bases removed from V and 1 base from J, the gap between germline ends came to 14 bases. CDR3 region: CASSYRSGQFQETQYF. CDR3 nucleotide sequence: TGTGCCAGCAGTTACCGTTCGGGCCAATTCCAAGAGACCCAGTACTTC.

The rearrangement links TRBV25-1 to TRBJ2-5; no firm D call. V dropped 2 bases and J dropped 2 bases, with 9 bases sitting between them. CDR1 is MGHDK and CDR2 is SYGVNS in the germline V gene. This CDR3 is built from 14 residues. In DNA, the CDR3 is TGTGCCAGCAGTGAAAGGCAGCTACAAGAGACCCAGTACTTC. Protein product: CASSERQLQETQYF.

The J gene is TRBJ2-2, the V gene TRBV30; 8 positions agree with TRBD2. The V gene's germline CDR1 is GTSNPN and CDR2 SVGIG (reference sequence). This CDR3 comprises 16 residues. Trimming took 4 bases from V and 6 from J; bases not matched to a gene: 13. The chain's CDR3 is CAWNPTGRANAGELFF. The CDR3 DNA sequence: TGTGCCTGGAATCCTACCGGGAGGGCCAATGCCGGGGAGCTGTTTTTT. Based on the CDR3 plus reference TRBV30 and TRBJ2-2, the full variable domain is SQTIHQWPATLVQPVGSPLSLECTVEGTSNPNLYWYRQAAGRGLQLLFYSVGIGQISSEVPQNLSASRPQDRQFILSSKKLLLSDSGFYLCAWNPTGRANAGELFFGEGSRLTVL.

CDR3: CASSVGDSGSYEQYF. Here the CDR3 DNA reads TGTGCCAGCAGCGTGGGGGACAGCGGATCCTACGAGCAGTACTTC. The genes are TRBV9 and TRBJ2-7; 7 nucleotides agree with TRBD1. Trimming took 2 bases from V and 1 from J; bases not matched to a gene: 6. This CDR3 is 15 amino acids long. CDR1 is SGDLS and CDR2 is YYNGEE in the germline V gene.

The gene calls are TRBV5-4 and TRBJ2-7; 8 nucleotides align to TRBD2. V was clipped by 4 bases and J by 2 bases; unmatched bases: 2. There are 13 residues in the CDR3. Germline V CDR1 and CDR2: SGHNT, YYREEE (reference sequence). In nucleotides, the CDR3 is TGTGCCAGCAGCCGGGGGGGGACCTACGAGCAGTACTTC. It is translated as CASSRGGTYEQYF. The full variable domain, in which reference TRBV5-4 and TRBJ2-7 provide the parts outside the CDR3, is ETGVTQSPTHLIKTRGQQVTLRCSSQSGHNTVSWYQQALGQGPQFIFQYYREEENGRGNFPPRFSGLQFPNYSSELNVNALELDDSALYLCASSRGGTYEQYFGPGTRLTVT.

The V gene is TRBV29-1, the J gene TRBJ2-1, with a tentative D call TRBD2 (6 bases). The length of the CDR3 is 13 residues. V lost 4 bases and J lost 4, with 11 bases in between. Germline assignment: CDR1 SQVTM and CDR2 ANQGSEA. In DNA, the CDR3 is TGCAGCGTTGTGCGGGGCTTGTACAATGAGCAGTTCTTC. It yields the protein CSVVRGLYNEQFF.

Remarks on this clone: One end of the junction does not line up with germline, which may come from a read error. The J gene is TRBJ2-7, the V gene TRBV6-5, with a tentative D call TRBD2 (5 bases). The CDR3 loop spans 12 amino acids. Germline V gene sequence: CDR1 MNHEY, CDR2 SVGAGI. The CDR3 protein is CASSTGKGTEDF. Written as DNA, the CDR3 is TGTGCCAGCAGTACCGGCAAGGGCACGGAGGACTTC.

This chain connects TRBV5-1 to TRBJ2-1; TRBD2 aligns across 7 bases. The CDR3 totals 20 residues. The germline V gene has CDR1 SGHRS and CDR2 YFSETQ. Losses at the gene ends were 1 base for V and 0 bases for J; bases not matched to a gene: 16. CDR3 DNA: TGCGCCAGCAGCTTGAGAGTACGCGGGAGTGGTTCGGACTCCTACAATGAGCAGTTCTTC. Its protein is CASSLRVRGSGSDSYNEQFF. The variable domain in full, with the rest retrieved from reference TRBV5-1 and TRBJ2-1, is KAGVTQTPRYLIKTRGQQVTLSCSPISGHRSVSWYQQTPGQGLQFLFEYFSETQRNKGNFPGRFSGRQFSNSRSEMNVSTLELGDSALYLCASSLRVRGSGSDSYNEQFFGPGTRLTVL.

A remark on this clone: At one end, the junction sequence differs from germline, possibly due to a read error. The V call is TRBV25-1, the J call TRBJ2-7; D call uncertain. The germline V gene encodes CDR1 MGHDK and CDR2 SYGVNS. The length of the CDR3 is 11 residues. CDR3 sequence (DNA): TGTGCCAGCAGTGAACCCTACGGGCAGTACTTC. Translating it yields CASSEPYGQYF.

The CDR3 is CATSGGPARKATDTQYF. DNA for the CDR3: TGTGCCACCAGCGGGGGGCCAGCGAGAAAGGCCACAGATACGCAGTATTTT. V and J are TRBV15 and TRBJ2-3, with D perhaps TRBD1 or TRBD2 (6 bases each). Germline values: CDR1 LNHNV, CDR2 YYDKDF (reference sequence). CDR3 length: 17 residues. Trimming removed 5 bases at V and 2 bases at J, with 20 bases between.

This clone was counted a single time. The chain uses TRBV5-6 and TRBJ2-5; tentative D call: TRBD2 (5 bases). Germline-derived CDR1 and CDR2 are SGHDT and YYEEEE. This CDR3 spans 12 amino acids. The V end was cut by 3 bases, the J end by 6 bases, with 9 bases between. The CDR3 DNA follows: TGTGCCAGCAGCTCCGGACTGCAGACCCAGTACTTC. This codes for CASSSGLQTQYF.

This chain connects TRBV19 to TRBJ1-1; D not resolved. CDR1 is LNHDA and CDR2 is SQIVND in the germline V gene (reference sequence). Trimming removed 3 bases from V and 1 base from J, with 12 bases in between. The CDR3 loop spans 15 amino acids. CDR3 sequence reads: CASSMGEPPNTEAFF. The CDR3, as DNA: TGTGCCAGTAGTATGGGTGAGCCCCCGAACACTGAAGCTTTCTTT. Full variable domain (rest looked up from reference TRBV19 and TRBJ1-1): DGGITQSPKYLFRKEGQNVTLSCEQNLNHDAMYWYRQDPGQGLRLIYYSQIVNDFQKGDIAEGYSVSREKKESFPLTVTSAQKNPTAFYLCASSMGEPPNTEAFFGQGTRLTVV.

The chain carries TRBV7-8 and TRBJ2-5; no definite D call. Trimming took off 2 bases at V and 3 bases at J, with 1 base between the two ends. The germline CDR1 and CDR2 sequences are SGHVS and FQNEAQ. This CDR3 is built from 11 residues. The CDR3 DNA reads TGTGCCAGCAGCTTAAAAGAGACCCAGTACTTC. Translated, it gives CASSLKETQYF.

The chain employs TRBV7-9 and TRBJ2-3; a possible D gene is TRBD1 (6 bases). CDR1 SEHNR and CDR2 FQNEAQ come from the germline V gene (reference sequence). This CDR3 is built from 16 residues. V lost 3 bases, J lost 3 bases, and 16 bases lay in between. This CDR3 is CASSLVGRGWTDTQYF. The CDR3 DNA sequence: TGTGCCAGCAGCTTGGTCGGCAGGGGCTGGACAGATACGCAGTATTTT. Drawing the rest from reference TRBV7-9 and TRBJ2-3, the complete variable domain is DTGVSQNPRHKITKRGQNVTFRCDPISEHNRLYWYRQTLGQGPEFLTYFQNEAQLEKSRLLSDRFSAERPKGSFSTLEIQRTEQGDSAMYLCASSLVGRGWTDTQYFGPGTRLTVL.

Here the CDR3 DNA reads TGTGCCAGCACCCCGGTCATGGACTATGGCTACACCTTC. Translation: CASTPVMDYGYTF. The chain combines TRBV14 with TRBJ1-2; no firm D call. This CDR3 region has 13 residues. Per germline, CDR1 SGHDN and CDR2 FVKESK. V was shortened by 7 bases and J by 3 bases, with 12 bases between the two germline ends.